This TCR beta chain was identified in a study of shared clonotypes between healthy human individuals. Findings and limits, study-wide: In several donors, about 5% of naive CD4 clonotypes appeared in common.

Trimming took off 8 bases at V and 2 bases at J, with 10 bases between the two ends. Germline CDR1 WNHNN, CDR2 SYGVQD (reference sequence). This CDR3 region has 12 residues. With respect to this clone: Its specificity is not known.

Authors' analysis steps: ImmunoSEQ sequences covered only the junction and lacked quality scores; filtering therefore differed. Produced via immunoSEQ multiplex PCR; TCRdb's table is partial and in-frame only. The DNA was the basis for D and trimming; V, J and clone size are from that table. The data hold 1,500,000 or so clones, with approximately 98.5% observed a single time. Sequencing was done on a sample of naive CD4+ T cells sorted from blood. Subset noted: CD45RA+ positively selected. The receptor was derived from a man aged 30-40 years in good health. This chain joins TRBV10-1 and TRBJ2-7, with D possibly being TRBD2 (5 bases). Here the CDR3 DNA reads TGCGCCAGCTCAACCGGGACCTACGAGCAGTACTTC. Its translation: CASSTGTYEQYF.